A single sample gave rise to the 8 T cell receptor beta chains below, sequenced in a study of T-cell reconstitution after alpha-beta-depleted transplantation in children. This sample's TCRbeta library carried unique molecular identifier barcodes. TCRdb analysed the PCR reads with MiXCR anew, one entry per CDR3 protein. The sample shows about 610,000 distinct CDR3 sequences, about 10% of them seen only once. Source: PBMCs from the stem cell graft donor, taken from the stem cell graft. The receptor source for this set is a human donor who donated a stem cell graft to a child with acute myeloid leukemia.

Only a few counts were recorded for this clonotype. V gene TRBV20-1 combines with J gene TRBJ1-1, with TRBD1 identical over 12 bases. The V and J ends lost 5 bases and 7 bases, in that order; junction bases with no gene match: 5. Germline lookup yields CDR1 DFQATT and CDR2 SNEGSKA (reference sequence). The CDR3 runs 13 residues. The CDR3 DNA reads as TGCAGTGCTCCGGGACAGGGGGCAGGTGAAGCTTTCTTT. Protein sequence: CSAPGQGAGEAFF.

This clonotype appeared many times. This CDR3 is CASSEDGGETQYF. Written as DNA, the CDR3 is TGTGCCAGCAGTGAGGACGGGGGAGAGACCCAGTACTTC. V and J are TRBV6-1 and TRBJ2-5; maybe TRBD2 (6 bases). Germline V gene sequence: CDR1 MNHNS, CDR2 SASEGT. Trimming removed 3 bases from V and 4 bases from J, with 9 bases in between. This CDR3 is 13 amino acids long.

This clonotype was observed many times. V is TRBV20-1 and J is TRBJ2-5; 9 bases align to TRBD1. Germline V gene sequence: CDR1 DFQATT, CDR2 SNEGSKA (reference sequence). This CDR3 is 13 amino acids long. V shed 5 bases and J 3 bases; nucleotides not matched to a gene: 4. The CDR3 loop is CSARGDREETQYF. CDR3 coding DNA: TGCAGTGCTCGAGGGGACAGGGAAGAGACCCAGTACTTC.

DNA of the CDR3: TGTGCCAGCTCACCACTTCCCGGGCAGGGTGGACGAGATACGCAGTATTTT. It translates to CASSPLPGQGGRDTQYF. The chain carries TRBV18 and TRBJ2-3; maybe TRBD1 (5 bases). This CDR3 region has 17 residues. Germline V gene data show CDR1 as KGHSH and CDR2 as LQKENI. Trimming took off 1 base at V and 5 bases at J, with 19 bases between the two ends.

The V and J genes are TRBV19 and TRBJ2-2; no clear D. There are 13 residues in the CDR3. The V end was cut by 10 bases, the J end by 5 bases, with 14 bases between. In germline, CDR1 is LNHDA, CDR2 SQIVND (reference sequence). As DNA, the CDR3 is TGTGCCACCGATACGTTGGGAACCGGGGAGCTGTTTTTT. It is translated as CATDTLGTGELFF.

This chain uses TRBV11-2 with TRBJ2-7, with 14 bases aligning to TRBD2. The CDR3 spans 19 residues. The germline gives CDR1 SGHAT, CDR2 FQNNGV. The V segment lost 0 bases and the J segment 0 bases; nucleotides outside the gene matches: 7. The CDR3 here is CASSLDRLAGGASSYEQYF. In DNA form, the CDR3 reads TGTGCCAGCAGCTTAGACCGACTAGCGGGGGGGGCTAGCTCCTACGAGCAGTACTTC. The full variable domain, rest sourced from reference TRBV11-2 and TRBJ2-7, is EAGVAQSPRYKIIEKRQSVAFWCNPISGHATLYWYQQILGQGPKLLIQFQNNGVVDDSQLPKDRFSAERLKGVDSTLKIQPAKLEDSAVYLCASSLDRLAGGASSYEQYFGPGTRLTVT.

There are a few counts of this clonotype. The chain carries TRBV5-1 and TRBJ1-6; possibly TRBD1 for D (5 bases). The CDR3 loop spans 16 amino acids. V gave up 2 bases and J gave up 7 bases, with 16 bases separating them. Germline V lookup: CDR1 SGHRS, CDR2 YFSETQ. CDR3 sequence (DNA): TGCGCCAGCAGCTTAAACGGCGGGGGAACGAATTCACCCCTCCACTTT. This codes for CASSLNGGGTNSPLHF.

In this sample, this clonotype turned up a few times. Written as DNA, the CDR3 is TGTGCCAGCAGTTTATGGGGCCCGGCGGACGAGCAGTACTTC. Its translation: CASSLWGPADEQYF. The chain links TRBV27 to TRBJ2-7; tentatively, D is TRBD1 (5 bases). Germline CDR1 is MNHEY and CDR2 is SMNVEV (reference sequence). The CDR3 is 14 amino acids. V was pared by 1 base and J by 5 bases, with 12 bases between.